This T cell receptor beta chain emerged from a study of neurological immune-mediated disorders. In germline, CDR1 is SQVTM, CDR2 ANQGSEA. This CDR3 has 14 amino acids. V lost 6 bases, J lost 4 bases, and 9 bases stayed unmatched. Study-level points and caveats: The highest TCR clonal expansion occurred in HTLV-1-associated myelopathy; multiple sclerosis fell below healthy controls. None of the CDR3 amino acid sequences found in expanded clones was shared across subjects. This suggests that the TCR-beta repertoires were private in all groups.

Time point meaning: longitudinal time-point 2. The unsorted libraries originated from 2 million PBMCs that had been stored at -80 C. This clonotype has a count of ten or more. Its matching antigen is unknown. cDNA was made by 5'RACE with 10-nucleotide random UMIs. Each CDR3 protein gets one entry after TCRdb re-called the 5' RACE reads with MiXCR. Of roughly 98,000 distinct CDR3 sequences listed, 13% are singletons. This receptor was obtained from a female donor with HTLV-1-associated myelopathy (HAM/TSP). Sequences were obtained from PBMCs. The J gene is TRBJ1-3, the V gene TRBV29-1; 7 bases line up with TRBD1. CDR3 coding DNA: TGCAGCGTAGCTCAAACAGGGGCAGGAAACACCATATATTTT. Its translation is CSVAQTGAGNTIYF.